Listed below are T cell receptor beta chains from one sample, sequenced in a study of blood T cell repertoires in COVID-19. Profiled with immunoSEQ multiplex PCR; TCRdb holds only in-frame clones, not every one. The sample records roughly 160,000 clones, roughly 83% being singletons. The sequenced material came from peripheral blood. The source of these receptors is a man aged 18-30 years with active or convalescent COVID-19. Each CDR3 is given with its conserved first and last residue. The order of the fields is J gene, V gene, clone size, D gene, CDR3 protein, CDR3 DNA. D genes are given only for firm matches. Rows give clone size only sometimes, using once, few, many, or a class for an expanded clone.

J gene: TRBJ2-3
V gene: TRBV18
clone size: .
D gene: TRBD2
CDR3 protein: CASSPETSGRTDTQYF
CDR3 DNA: TGTGCCAGCTCACCTGAAACTAGCGGGAGAACAGATACGCAGTATTTT

J gene: TRBJ1-2
V gene: TRBV5-6
clone size: .
D gene: TRBD1
CDR3 protein: CASSLAWDRPPSMRYTF
CDR3 DNA: TGTGCCAGCAGCTTGGCCTGGGACAGACCCCCCTCTATGCGCTACACCTTC

J gene: TRBJ2-1
V gene: TRBV7-2
clone size: once
D gene: TRBD2
CDR3 protein: CASSKGLAGAREQFF
CDR3 DNA: TGTGCCAGCAGCAAGGGACTAGCGGGAGCGCGGGAGCAGTTCTTC

J gene: TRBJ1-1
V gene: TRBV19
clone size: few
D gene: .
CDR3 protein: CASSILFQGSMNTEAFF
CDR3 DNA: TGTGCCAGTAGTATCTTATTCCAGGGATCGATGAACACTGAAGCTTTCTTT

J gene: TRBJ2-1
V gene: TRBV7-6
clone size: .
D gene: TRBD2
CDR3 protein: CASTPMVAGGRYEQFF
CDR3 DNA: TGTGCCAGCACCCCGATGGTAGCGGGGGGGCGCTATGAGCAGTTCTTC

J gene: TRBJ2-3
V gene: TRBV5-4
clone size: .
D gene: .
CDR3 protein: CASSLGLSTDTQYF
CDR3 DNA: TGTGCCAGCAGCTTGGGACTGAGCACAGATACGCAGTATTTT

J gene: TRBJ1-3
V gene: TRBV27
clone size: .
D gene: .
CDR3 protein: CASSLSGTPGNTIYF
CDR3 DNA: TGTGCCAGCAGTTTATCGGGGACACCTGGAAACACCATATATTTT

J gene: TRBJ2-7
V gene: TRBV11-1
clone size: .
D gene: .
CDR3 protein: CASSLASGSYEQYF
CDR3 DNA: TGTGCCAGCAGCTTAGCTTCAGGCTCCTACGAGCAGTACTTC

J gene: TRBJ2-3
V gene: TRBV24-1
clone size: .
D gene: .
CDR3 protein: CATSDWTRHGQYF
CDR3 DNA: TGTGCCACCAGTGATTGGACACGACATGGGCAGTATTTT

J gene: TRBJ2-5
V gene: TRBV10-2
clone size: .
D gene: .
CDR3 protein: CASRRGNQETQYF
CDR3 DNA: TGCGCCAGCAGAAGGGGAAACCAAGAGACCCAGTACTTC

J gene: TRBJ2-3
V gene: TRBV9
clone size: .
D gene: TRBD1
CDR3 protein: CASSYRDRDTDTQYF
CDR3 DNA: TGTGCCAGCAGCTACCGGGACAGAGACACAGATACGCAGTATTTT

J gene: TRBJ2-1
V gene: TRBV2
clone size: .
D gene: .
CDR3 protein: CASKPPSSYNEQFF
CDR3 DNA: TGTGCCAGCAAGCCCCCTAGCTCCTACAATGAGCAGTTCTTC

J gene: TRBJ1-2
V gene: TRBV6-5
clone size: .
D gene: .
CDR3 protein: CASSSSGEGGWSYTF
CDR3 DNA: TGTGCCAGCAGCTCTAGCGGGGAGGGGGGCTGGAGCTACACCTTC

J gene: TRBJ2-1
V gene: TRBV7-6
clone size: .
D gene: TRBD2
CDR3 protein: CAGTRRNEQFF
CDR3 DNA: TGTGCGGGGACTAGGAGAAATGAGCAGTTCTTC

J gene: TRBJ1-3
V gene: TRBV30
clone size: .
D gene: .
CDR3 protein: CAWDRFSSGNTIYF
CDR3 DNA: TGTGCCTGGGACAGGTTCAGCTCTGGAAACACCATATATTTT

J gene: TRBJ2-1
V gene: TRBV19
clone size: .
D gene: .
CDR3 protein: CASSITDSNEQFF
CDR3 DNA: TGTGCCAGTAGTATAACAGACAGCAATGAGCAGTTCTTC

J gene: TRBJ1-3
V gene: TRBV3-1/TRBV3-2
clone size: medium-sized
D gene: TRBD1
CDR3 protein: CASSQLADRGPGNTIYF
CDR3 DNA: TGTGCCAGCAGCCAATTGGCAGACAGGGGGCCTGGAAACACCATATATTTT

J gene: TRBJ2-3
V gene: TRBV2
clone size: .
D gene: TRBD2
CDR3 protein: CASTSGYTDTQYF
CDR3 DNA: TGTGCCAGTACTAGCGGTTACACAGATACGCAGTATTTT

J gene: TRBJ1-4
V gene: TRBV30
clone size: .
D gene: .
CDR3 protein: CASGAESVSATNEKLFF
CDR3 DNA: TGTGCCTCGGGGGCGGAGTCAGTATCTGCAACTAATGAAAAACTGTTTTTT

J gene: TRBJ2-5
V gene: TRBV27
clone size: .
D gene: .
CDR3 protein: CASSMTYYYRGGQETQYF
CDR3 DNA: TGTGCCAGCAGTATGACGTACTATTACAGGGGAGGCCAAGAGACCCAGTACTTC

J gene: TRBJ2-7
V gene: TRBV7-2
clone size: .
D gene: TRBD1
CDR3 protein: CASSAWTGSYEQYF
CDR3 DNA: TGTGCCAGCAGCGCATGGACAGGCTCCTACGAGCAGTACTTC

J gene: TRBJ2-7
V gene: TRBV27
clone size: few
D gene: TRBD2
CDR3 protein: CASSYGGTEQYF
CDR3 DNA: TGTGCCAGCAGTTACGGGGGGACCGAGCAGTACTTC

J gene: TRBJ2-1
V gene: TRBV7-2
clone size: .
D gene: TRBD2
CDR3 protein: CASSSSTSGPGRPFF
CDR3 DNA: TGTGCCAGCAGCTCATCGACTAGCGGGCCGGGTCGGCCGTTCTTC

J gene: TRBJ2-6
V gene: TRBV7-8
clone size: once
D gene: .
CDR3 protein: CASSSGTSGANVLTF
CDR3 DNA: TGTGCCAGCAGCTCCGGGACTTCTGGGGCCAACGTCCTGACTTTC

J gene: TRBJ2-3
V gene: TRBV6-4
clone size: .
D gene: TRBD2
CDR3 protein: CASSDTPAGGTDTQYF
CDR3 DNA: TGTGCCAGCAGTGACACCCCAGCGGGGGGAACAGATACGCAGTATTTT

J gene: TRBJ1-5
V gene: TRBV19
clone size: .
D gene: .
CDR3 protein: CASSIDSLNQPQHF
CDR3 DNA: TGTGCCAGTAGTATTGACAGCCTCAATCAGCCCCAGCATTTT

J gene: TRBJ1-1
V gene: TRBV6-4
clone size: .
D gene: .
CDR3 protein: CASSSQAHTEAFF
CDR3 DNA: TGTGCCAGCAGTTCCCAGGCCCACACTGAAGCTTTCTTT

J gene: TRBJ2-7
V gene: TRBV5-4
clone size: .
D gene: .
CDR3 protein: CASSSMGARTYEQYF
CDR3 DNA: TGTGCCAGCAGCTCTATGGGGGCCAGGACCTACGAGCAGTACTTC

J gene: TRBJ1-1
V gene: TRBV27
clone size: .
D gene: .
CDR3 protein: CASSLNRRNTEAFF
CDR3 DNA: TGTGCCAGCAGTTTAAATAGGAGGAACACTGAAGCTTTCTTT

J gene: TRBJ2-2
V gene: TRBV6-5
clone size: .
D gene: TRBD1
CDR3 protein: CASTLQGAGELFF
CDR3 DNA: TGTGCCAGCACCTTACAGGGGGCCGGGGAGCTGTTTTTT

J gene: TRBJ2-7
V gene: TRBV6-5
clone size: .
D gene: .
CDR3 protein: CASSYGGRDYEQYF
CDR3 DNA: TGTGCCAGCAGTTACGGTGGGCGGGACTACGAGCAGTACTTC

J gene: TRBJ1-1
V gene: TRBV11-2
clone size: .
D gene: .
CDR3 protein: CASSLASGVTEAFF
CDR3 DNA: TGTGCCAGCAGCTTAGCATCGGGGGTGACTGAAGCTTTCTTT

J gene: TRBJ2-5
V gene: TRBV27
clone size: .
D gene: TRBD1
CDR3 protein: CASSLGTGEAETQYF
CDR3 DNA: TGTGCCAGCAGTTTAGGGACAGGGGAAGCGGAGACCCAGTACTTC